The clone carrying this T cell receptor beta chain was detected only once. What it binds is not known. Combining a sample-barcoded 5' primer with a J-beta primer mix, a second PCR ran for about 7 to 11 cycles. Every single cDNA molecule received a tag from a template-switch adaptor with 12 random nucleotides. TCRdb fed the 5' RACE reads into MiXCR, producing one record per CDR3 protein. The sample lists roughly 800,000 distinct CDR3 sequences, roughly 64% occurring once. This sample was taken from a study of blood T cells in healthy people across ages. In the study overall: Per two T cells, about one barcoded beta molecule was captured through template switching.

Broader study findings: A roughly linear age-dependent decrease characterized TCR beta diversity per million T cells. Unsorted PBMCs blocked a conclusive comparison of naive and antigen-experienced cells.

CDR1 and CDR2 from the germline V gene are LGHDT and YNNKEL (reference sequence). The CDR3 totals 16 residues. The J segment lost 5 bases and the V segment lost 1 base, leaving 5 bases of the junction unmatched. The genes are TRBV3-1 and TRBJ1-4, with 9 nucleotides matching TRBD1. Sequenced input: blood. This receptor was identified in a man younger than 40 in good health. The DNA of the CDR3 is TGTGCCAGCAGCCAAGTGTTTGGACAGGGGAATGAAAAACTGTTTTTT. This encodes CASSQVFGQGNEKLFF.